Listed here are 15 T cell receptor beta chains from one sample, sequenced in a study of CD8+ T cells in alopecia areata. In each case, RNA was isolated and then reverse transcribed into cDNA as the sequencing template. Sequenced by immunoSEQ multiplex PCR; TCRdb stores in-frame clones only, minus some. The table has about 200,000 clones, roughly three fifths seen once; the top ten hold around 5.1%. The sample comprised CD8+ T cells sorted from blood. The receptor set was obtained from a human donor in good health.

The sample holds a few counts of this clone. The genes are TRBV10-3 and TRBJ2-6; D remains ambiguous. Between the trimmed V and J ends, which lost 3 bases and 2 bases, there was a span of 5 bases. CDR3 length equals 14 residues. Germline CDR1 reads ENHRY; CDR2 reads SYGVKD. CDR3 DNA sequence: TGTGCCATCAGTGAAGGGACTGGGGCCAACGTCCTGACTTTC. This gives the protein CAISEGTGANVLTF.

The V and J genes are TRBV27 and TRBJ2-1, with D perhaps TRBD2 (5 bases). The CDR3 length is 13 residues. CDR1 and CDR2 (germline): MNHEY, SMNVEV (reference sequence). Trimming cost V 7 bases and J 8 bases, with 15 bases left between them. The CDR3 DNA follows: TGTGCCAGCACCGAACCTGCGGGCTATGAGCAGTTCTTC. It specifies CASTEPAGYEQFF.

This chain links TRBV7-9 with TRBJ2-5; D gene uncertain. The CDR3 is 11 amino acids. Germline V gene data show CDR1 as SEHNR and CDR2 as FQNEAQ (reference sequence). V was shortened by 4 bases and J by 5 bases, with 5 bases between the two germline ends. CDR3 residues: CASSSVETQYF. For the CDR3, the DNA is TGTGCCAGCAGCTCCGTGGAGACCCAGTACTTC.

The chain couples TRBV9 to TRBJ2-7, with 7 nucleotides matching TRBD2. Trimming at V came to 3 bases and at J to 0 bases, leaving 0 bases not matched to a gene. The germline CDR1 and CDR2 sequences are SGDLS and YYNGEE. This CDR3 spans 13 amino acids. The CDR3 protein is CASSGGSSYEQYF. Written as DNA, the CDR3 is TGTGCCAGCAGCGGCGGGAGCTCCTACGAGCAGTACTTC.

J is TRBJ1-1 and V is TRBV15; possibly TRBD1 for D (6 bases). The CDR3 contains 14 residues. V dropped 0 bases and J dropped 12 bases, with 17 bases sitting between them. Germline CDR1 is LNHNV and CDR2 is YYDKDF (reference sequence). The CDR3 DNA sequence: TGTGCCACCAGCAGAGATCTATCACAGGGTGTGACTTTCTTT. This codes for CATSRDLSQGVTFF.

The gene calls are TRBV6-6 and TRBJ2-5; D ambiguous. The V gene lost 4 bases and the J gene lost 4 bases, with 4 bases spanning the gap. Per germline, CDR1 MNHNY and CDR2 SVGAGI (reference sequence). This CDR3 has 11 residues. The CDR3 region is CASSLGETQYF. The CDR3 DNA follows: TGTGCCAGCAGTTTGGGAGAGACCCAGTACTTC.

This chain joins TRBV6-5 and TRBJ2-1; no clear D. The germline CDR1 and CDR2 sequences are MNHEY and SVGAGI. The CDR3 consists of 13 residues. The V end lost 10 bases, the J end lost 8 bases, and 18 bases lay between the germline ends. As DNA, the CDR3 is TGTGCCACCGCACGTTGGCTGGCGGATGAGCAGTTCTTC. Its protein product is CATARWLADEQFF.

The chain has TRBV4-1 and TRBJ2-5, with TRBD2 matching over 11 bases. Germline CDR1 reads MGHRA; CDR2 reads YSYEKL. The CDR3 totals 16 residues. V lost 3 bases to trimming and J lost 0 bases; unmatched junction nucleotides: 3. CDR3 loop: CASSQIAGGNQETQYF. CDR3 in DNA: TGCGCCAGCAGCCAGATAGCGGGGGGGAACCAAGAGACCCAGTACTTC.

This clone was seen only a few times. J is TRBJ2-7 and V is TRBV28; D is undetermined. The CDR3 sequence is 12 residues long. Germline values: CDR1 MDHEN, CDR2 SYDVKM. V lost 2 bases, J lost 5 bases, and 7 bases lay in between. The CDR3 region is CASSLRGNEQYF. The CDR3 coding sequence is TGTGCCAGCAGTTTAAGAGGTAACGAGCAGTACTTC.

The rearrangement links TRBV29-1 to TRBJ2-1, with D possibly matching TRBD1 (6 bases). Germline V CDR1 and CDR2: SQVTM, ANQGSEA. There are 11 residues in the CDR3. V was clipped by 2 bases and J by 9 bases, with 8 bases between them. The CDR3 DNA reads as TGCAGCGTTGAATGGGGGCCTGAGCAGTTCTTC. It is translated as CSVEWGPEQFF.

Written as DNA, the CDR3 is TGTGCCAGCAGCCGTGCGGGACTACTCCAAGAGACCCAGTACTTC. It yields the protein CASSRAGLLQETQYF. J is TRBJ2-5 and V is TRBV5-6, with 7 positions matching TRBD2. Germline CDR1 is SGHDT and CDR2 is YYEEEE. The CDR3 has 15 residues. Trimming took 4 bases from V and 1 from J; bases not matched to a gene: 7.

With regard to this clone: An end of the junction does not agree with germline; a read error may underlie this. The genes are TRBV11-2 and TRBJ2-5; 9 bases agree with TRBD1. In germline, CDR1 is SGHAT, CDR2 FQNNGV. The length of the CDR3 is 14 residues. The CDR3 DNA follows: TGTGCCAGCAGTTTAGGACAGGGGCTGGAGACCCAGTACTTC. Translating gives CASSLGQGLETQYF.

The V call is TRBV2, the J call TRBJ1-1, with 10 bases matching TRBD1. This CDR3 is built from 14 residues. Looked up from germline, CDR1 is SNHLY and CDR2 is FYNNEI. V dropped 6 bases and J dropped 6; count of bases not matched to a gene: 7. CDR3 amino acids: CASSPNGQGAEAFF. In DNA, the CDR3 is TGTGCCAGCAGCCCTAACGGACAGGGGGCTGAAGCTTTCTTT.

The chain uses TRBV29-1 and TRBJ2-5; tentative D call: TRBD2 (5 bases). The CDR3 extends over 12 amino acids. Looked up from germline, CDR1 is SQVTM and CDR2 is ANQGSEA. V lost 0 bases to trimming and J lost 4 bases, with 6 bases between them. The CDR3 DNA reads TGCAGCGTTGAAGAGAGCGGAGAGACCCAGTACTTC. Translated: CSVEESGETQYF. Variable domain in full (rest from reference TRBV29-1 and TRBJ2-5): SAVISQKPSRDICQRGTSLTIQCQVDSQVTMMFWYRQQPGQSLTLIATANQGSEATYESGFVIDKFPISRPNLTFSTLTVSNMSPEDSSIYLCSVEESGETQYFGPGTRLLVL.

This chain links TRBV5-4 with TRBJ1-1; no reliable D call. The CDR3 is 15 amino acids. Per the germline V gene, CDR1 is SGHNT and CDR2 is YYREEE (reference sequence). V was cut by 4 bases and J by 8 bases, with 21 bases left in between. CDR3 sequence: CASSQALTYYPEAFF. CDR3 in DNA: TGTGCCAGCAGCCAGGCGCTGACGTATTATCCCGAAGCTTTCTTT.